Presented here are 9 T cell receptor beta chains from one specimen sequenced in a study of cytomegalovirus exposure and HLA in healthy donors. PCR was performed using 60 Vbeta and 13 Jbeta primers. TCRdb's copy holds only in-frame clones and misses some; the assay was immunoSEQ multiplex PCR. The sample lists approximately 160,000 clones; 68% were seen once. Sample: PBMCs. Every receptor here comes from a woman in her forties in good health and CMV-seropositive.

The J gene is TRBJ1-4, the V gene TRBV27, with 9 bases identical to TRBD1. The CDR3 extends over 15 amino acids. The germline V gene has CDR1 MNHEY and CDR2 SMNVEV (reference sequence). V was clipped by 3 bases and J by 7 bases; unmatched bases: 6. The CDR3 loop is CASSFGDRAGEKLFF. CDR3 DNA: TGTGCCAGCAGTTTCGGGGACAGGGCAGGTGAAAAACTGTTTTTT.

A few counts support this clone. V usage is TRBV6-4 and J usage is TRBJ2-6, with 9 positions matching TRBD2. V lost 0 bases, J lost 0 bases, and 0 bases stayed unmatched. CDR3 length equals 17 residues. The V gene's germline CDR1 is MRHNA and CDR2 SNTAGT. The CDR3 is CASSDSTSGSGANVLTF. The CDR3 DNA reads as TGTGCCAGCAGTGACTCGACTAGCGGCTCTGGGGCCAACGTCCTGACTTTC.

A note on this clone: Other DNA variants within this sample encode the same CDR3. The CDR3 DNA reads TGTGCCAGCTCACCAGGCCAGAACACCGGGGAGCTGTTTTTT. The encoded protein is CASSPGQNTGELFF. The genes are TRBV18 and TRBJ2-2; D remains ambiguous. CDR1 and CDR2 (germline): KGHSH, LQKENI. This CDR3 has 14 residues. V lost 2 bases and J lost 1, with 5 bases in between.

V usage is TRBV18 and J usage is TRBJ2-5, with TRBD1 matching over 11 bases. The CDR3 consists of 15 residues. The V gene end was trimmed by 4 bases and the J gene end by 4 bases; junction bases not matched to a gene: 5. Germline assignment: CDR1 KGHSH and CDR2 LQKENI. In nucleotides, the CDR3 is TGTGCCAGCTCACAAACGGACAGGGGGCGAGAGACCCAGTACTTC. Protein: CASSQTDRGRETQYF.

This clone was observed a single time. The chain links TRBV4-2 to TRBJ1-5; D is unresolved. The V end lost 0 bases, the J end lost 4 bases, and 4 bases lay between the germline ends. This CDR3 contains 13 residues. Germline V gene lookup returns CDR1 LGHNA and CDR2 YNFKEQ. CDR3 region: CASSQERNQPQHF. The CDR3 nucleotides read TGTGCCAGCAGCCAAGAACGGAATCAGCCCCAGCATTTT.

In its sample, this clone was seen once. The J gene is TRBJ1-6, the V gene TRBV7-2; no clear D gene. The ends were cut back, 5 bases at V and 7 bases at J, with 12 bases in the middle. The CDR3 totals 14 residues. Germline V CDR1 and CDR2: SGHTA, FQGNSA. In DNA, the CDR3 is TGTGCCAGCAGCACCATCAGGCAAAATTCACCCCTCCACTTT. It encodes CASSTIRQNSPLHF.

The CDR3 here is CASSLLRTSYNEQFF. The CDR3 DNA reads as TGTGCCAGCAGCCTTTTACGGACTAGCTACAATGAGCAGTTCTTC. The chain employs TRBV2 and TRBJ2-1; 7 bases match TRBD2. The V segment lost 6 bases and the J segment 3 bases; nucleotides outside the gene matches: 8. Germline CDR1 and CDR2: SNHLY and FYNNEI. This CDR3 has 15 amino acids.

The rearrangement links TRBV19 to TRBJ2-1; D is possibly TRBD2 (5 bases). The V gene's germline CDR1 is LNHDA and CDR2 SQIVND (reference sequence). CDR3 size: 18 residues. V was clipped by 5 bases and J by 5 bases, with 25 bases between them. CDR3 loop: CASSDYRRASPNDNEQFF. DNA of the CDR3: TGTGCCAGTAGTGACTATCGTAGGGCGAGTCCTAATGACAATGAGCAGTTCTTC.

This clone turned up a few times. The CDR3 DNA is TGTGCCAGCAGCCGGACAGGGGCTGGAAACACCATATATTTT. Protein sequence: CASSRTGAGNTIYF. This chain joins TRBV27 and TRBJ1-3; 9 bases agree with TRBD1. The junction had 2 bases not matched to a gene; V was cut back by 6 bases and J by 2 bases. This CDR3 spans 14 amino acids. Germline V gene data show CDR1 as MNHEY and CDR2 as SMNVEV (reference sequence).